This T cell receptor beta chain emerged from a study of shared clonotypes between healthy human individuals. TCRdb's copy holds only in-frame clones and misses some; the assay was immunoSEQ multiplex PCR. The sample contains a few million clones, 85% to 95% of which appear only once. CDR1 is KGHSH and CDR2 is LQKENI in the germline V gene. The trim removed 3 bases at V and 5 bases at J, leaving 4 bases unmatched. CDR3 length: 15 amino acids. This receptor was identified in a man between 18 and 35 years old in good health. The chain is built from TRBV18 and TRBJ2-4; 10 bases are shared with TRBD2. Sequences were obtained from naive CD4+ T cells sorted from blood. Noted subset: CD45RA+ positively selected. CDR3 coding DNA: TGTGCCAGCTCACCTGGACTAGCGGAAGAAAACATTCAGTACTTC. Protein sequence: CASSPGLAEENIQYF.